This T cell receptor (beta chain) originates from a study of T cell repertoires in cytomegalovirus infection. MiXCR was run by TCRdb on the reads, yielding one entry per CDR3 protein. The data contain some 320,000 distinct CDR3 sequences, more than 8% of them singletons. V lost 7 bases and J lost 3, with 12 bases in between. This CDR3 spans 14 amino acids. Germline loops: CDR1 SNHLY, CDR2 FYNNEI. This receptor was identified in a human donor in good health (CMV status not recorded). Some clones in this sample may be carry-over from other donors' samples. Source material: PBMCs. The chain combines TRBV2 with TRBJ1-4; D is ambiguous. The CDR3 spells CASIPGGANEKLFF. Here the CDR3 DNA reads TGTGCCAGCATTCCGGGAGGAGCTAATGAAAAACTGTTTTTT.